This TCR beta chain was retrieved from a study of cytomegalovirus exposure and HLA in healthy donors (dated by TCRdb to the late 2010s). For the study in its entirety: An earlier analysis of approximately 600 of the donors reported 250 to 300 Gb of sequence data and roughly 110 million unique TCR beta sequences from 150 million to 200 million T cells. A later analysis re-examined previously published TCR beta repertoires from hundreds of donors and added high-resolution HLA genotyping to investigate patterns of TCR occurrence. Using immunosequencing, the study profiled T cell repertoires from approximately 700 subjects and related those repertoires to cytomegalovirus serostatus. About five DR-DQ haplotypes were treated as single units for association and clustering because of strong linkage in the cohort. A later genetic analysis took genome-wide SNP genotypes for about 65% of the 666 donors and used that subset as a discovery cohort. Around 300 gigabases of sequencing data and approximately 93 million unique TCR sequences were included in an early release covering under 650 HLA-typed donors. In the later analysis, no new phenotypic data were used to find candidate immune exposures; instead, reliance was placed on TCR beta sequences and their occurrence across donors. In addition to the first cohort of roughly 670 subjects, a separate validation cohort of some 120 different subjects was used. To predict cytomegalovirus infection status, the study brought together high-throughput TCR immunosequencing, statistical association of individual TCRs with disease status, and machine learning. Typing coverage varied by locus: about 620-630 donors for A, B, C, DRB1 and DQB1; around 560 for DQA1; about 590 for DPA1; approximately 470 for DPB1. Across some 400 genotyped donors of the cohort, an average of approximately 220,000 unique TCR beta nucleotide sequences per donor were sequenced, and around 20% of those sequences were non-productive. Donor age, sex, ethnicity and CMV serostatus were compiled together with the repertoire data. The aim of the study was to test whether cataloging public T cell receptors could identify signatures of past pathogen exposure. All discovery cohort repertoires had been generated using a single sequencing platform. HLA typing included class I and class II loci at four-digit resolution. The genetic ancestry cluster associated with self-reported Caucasian donors included over 80% of the 300 to 450 genotyped donors. To decide whether each TCR beta V gene segment behaved as functional or pseudogenic, an earlier analysis of some 600 of the donors relied on high-throughput TCR beta sequencing. What the research found in general, with its limitations: A later analysis found that HLA-associated TCR beta chains were more clonally expanded and had lower generation probabilities than equally common non-associated chains. In a later analysis, several top co-occurrence clusters were reported to appear linked to parvovirus B19, influenza, CMV and Epstein-Barr virus. When HLA alleles, especially DR and DQ, strongly co-occurred, TCR associations were difficult to assign to individual alleles. Across donors, most TCR sequences were observed very rarely, whereas some public TCRs were present in many individuals. A further reported finding was that TCR beta sequences accurately predicted the HLA-A and HLA-B alleles for most subjects in the first cohort. In vitro tests confirmed that a few of the cytomegalovirus-associated TCR beta chains recognize cytomegalovirus antigens. Roughly uniform sequencing depth across donors was assumed in presence/absence analyses, although this assumption may not hold. In a later analysis, the rate of TCR association differed among HLA loci, with DRB1 alleles having the most associated TCRs and HLA-C alleles having the fewest. Because HLA typing was unavailable for some donors at each locus, only the typed subset was used in association tests. In this cohort, only TCR beta chains were sequenced, and detectable features were limited by the absence of alpha or paired-chain data. Cytomegalovirus status was reported to be diagnosed by the classifier with high specificity and sensitivity in both the original and validation cohorts. The 87-base-pair reads could not distinguish some IMGT-functional V segments, including TRBV6-2 and TRBV6-3, so those segments were excluded. The authors suggested that the approach could potentially be generalized to other disease states and immunological phenotypes. Broadly in line with IMGT annotations, most TCR beta V segments showed up in productive rearrangements about 87% or about 30% of the time in an earlier analysis of approximately 600 of the donors. Because counts were too low, about 18 rarely observed V segments, including chromosome 9 orphons, were excluded from the earlier analysis of a few hundred of the donors. V-gene and J-gene trimming of TCR beta chains was associated with a missense DCLRE1C variant in a later genetic analysis, and the association was replicated in an independent cohort. In the study, 164 TCR beta chains were listed as associated with cytomegalovirus. Correlated functional status among segregating V segments might reflect linkage disequilibrium, but an unknown experimental factor could not be ruled out. According to a later analysis, most CMV-associated TCR beta chains appeared to be HLA-restricted, and the HLA associations seemed to be driven largely by CMV exposure. A group of highly shared sequence variants was considered likely to be a technical artifact of the sequencing pipeline. Immune exposure information for the cohort was limited to CMV serostatus. Specific HLA alleles were associated with 16,951 TCR beta sequences at a false discovery rate of 0.05 in a later analysis. In a later genetic analysis, fewer N-insertions in productive TCRs were reported among donors in an Asian-associated ancestry cluster than the roughly 640-donor mean.

The cohort was made up of roughly 670 healthy bone marrow donors. At the time of sampling, all cohort members were nominally healthy, though unrecorded immune exposures were likely present. The donor was CMV seronegative and belonged to the group of roughly 330 seronegative cohort members. Every donor gave a peripheral blood sample, and the peripheral blood mononuclear cells from that sample were used for TCR beta sequencing. The Qiagen DNeasy Blood Extraction Kit was used to extract genomic DNA from the blood cell samples. To note about this clone: The antigen it recognizes is unknown. Nothing much larger sits one base from this clone, and base qualities are not available.

The library came from the immunoSEQ multiplex PCR assay. For the multiplex PCR, a mixture combining 60 forward primers for TCR Vbeta segments and 13 reverse primers for TCR Jbeta segments was used. Amplification of the CDR3 region of rearranged TCR beta genes was performed with a multiplex PCR assay on genomic DNA. The Illumina HiSeq System was used to sequence the amplified TCR beta libraries as 87-base-pair reads. On the study's bioinformatics: Across the 700 or so repertoires, a later analysis counted some 80 million unique TCR beta chains, some 11 million of which were shared by at least two donors. A nearest-neighbor algorithm error-corrected the raw reads and collapsed the reads into unique sequences, merging closely related sequences to remove PCR and sequencing errors. V, D and J gene segments were assigned by aligning CDR3 sequences to IMGT reference sequences. For a sequence to be retained, a match of at least six nucleotides was required to both a V gene segment and a J gene segment. Rearrangements were called productive when the CDR3 lacked stop codons and stayed in frame with V and J; all others were non-productive. CDR3 was defined by IMGT convention, running from the second conserved V-encoded cysteine to the conserved J-encoded phenylalanine. In an earlier analysis of just under 600 of the donors, sequences lacking an unambiguous match to a single V gene segment were excluded. An earlier analysis of a few hundred of the donors called V segments functional above 56.7% productive rearrangements and segregating when the between-donor standard deviation exceeded 5%. A statistical classification framework was developed to diagnose cytomegalovirus status using the catalog of TCR beta chain sequences. In a later analysis, TCR nucleotide sequences were compared against IMGT/GENE-DB human TR gene sequences so that V and J genes could be assigned. The TCRdist pipeline was used in a later analysis to assign CDR3 sequences and most-parsimonious VDJ recombination scenarios. In a later analysis, every TCR beta chain was defined by the combination of its CDR3 amino acid sequence and its V-gene family, and reads without a unique V-gene family were dropped. A later analysis removed 450 to 600 highly shared, low-generation-probability nucleotide sequences to deal with suspected cross-contamination and a sequencing artifact. In a later analysis, a clonal expansion index for each public chain was calculated from normalized within-repertoire ranks of inferred template counts. In a later analysis, generation probabilities were computed with a VDJ recombination model fitted to out-of-frame rearrangements, and the resulting probabilities were checked against IGoR. In a later analysis, TCR-TCR, TCR-HLA and TCR-CMV co-occurrence was scored with hypergeometric tests, and a repertoire-size bias correction was applied to TCR pairs. To estimate false discovery rates, a later analysis permuted the HLA or CMV assignments 20 times. In a later analysis, co-occurring TCRs were grouped using DBSCAN, with TCRdist sequence similarity added in when clustering inside HLA-allele-positive subsets. Repertoires with fewer than 30,000 or more than 120,000 public chains were left out of co-occurrence clustering, as were five repertoires with anomalous nucleotide sharing. The table was pulled from immuneACCESS by TCRdb, which kept in-frame rearrangements only. Such tables lose some clones; where checked, under half of the loss comes from unresolved V genes, and the rest has no known cause. That table furnishes V, J and clone size, whereas the DNA furnished D and trimming. The sample records about 130,000 clones, about 80% of which are singletons. The ten biggest clones cover 1% of the sample.

Spanning cysteine to phenylalanine, the CDR3 consists of 15 amino acids. Only CDR3 DNA remains: 45 bases, in frame from the first base. The germline V gene encodes CDR1 SGHAT and CDR2 FQNNGV. At the junction V is shortened by 2 bases and J by 2 bases, with 11 bases in between. Here the chain combines TRBV11-2 and TRBJ2-3; 5 matching bases give a weak D call of TRBD1. This TCR was recovered from a man aged 40-55 years in good health and CMV-seronegative. The sequenced sample was PBMCs. CDR3 loop: CASSLQGAYTDTQYF. The DNA reads TGTGCCAGCAGCTTACAGGGCGCTTACACAGATACGCAGTATTTT.